These T cell receptor beta chains were read from a single sample in a study of shared clonotypes between healthy human individuals. Data came from immunoSEQ multiplex PCR; TCRdb stores just in-frame clones and leaves some out. The sample holds hundreds of thousands of clones, over 95% seen once. Sequencing input: naive CD8+ T cells sorted from blood. These receptor sequences come from a woman aged 25 to 39 in good health. The CDR3 runs from the conserved cysteine through the conserved F or W. The D gene is left open where the match is weak. Not all rows give a size; the values are once, few, many and, for expanded clones, a class.

d_gene: -; j_gene: TRBJ1-5; v_gene: TRBV9; len: 13; abundance: -; CDR3aa: CASSVGGGQPQHF; CDR3nt: TGTGCCAGCAGCGTAGGTGGGGGTCAGCCCCAGCATTTT
d_gene: -; j_gene: TRBJ2-7; v_gene: TRBV21-1; len: 16; abundance: -; CDR3aa: CASSKEGDSGSYEQYF; CDR3nt: TGTGCCAGCAGCAAAGAGGGGGACAGCGGATCCTACGAGCAGTACTTC
d_gene: TRBD2; j_gene: TRBJ2-4; v_gene: TRBV28; len: 15; abundance: -; CDR3aa: CASTDGGILVDIQYF; CDR3nt: TGTGCCAGCACAGACGGGGGGATACTCGTAGACATTCAGTACTTC
d_gene: TRBD1; j_gene: TRBJ2-7; v_gene: TRBV28; len: 13; abundance: once; CDR3aa: CASTGTDSYEQYF; CDR3nt: TGTGCCAGCACCGGGACAGACTCCTACGAGCAGTACTTC
d_gene: -; j_gene: TRBJ1-1; v_gene: TRBV4-1; len: 13; abundance: -; CDR3aa: CASSQGGPTEAFF; CDR3nt: TGCGCCAGCAGCCAAGGTGGGCCCACTGAAGCTTTCTTT
d_gene: -; j_gene: TRBJ2-4; v_gene: TRBV28; len: 14; abundance: -; CDR3aa: CASSPPPGADIQYF; CDR3nt: TGTGCCAGCAGCCCACCTCCTGGGGCGGACATTCAGTACTTC
d_gene: TRBD2; j_gene: TRBJ2-5; v_gene: TRBV28; len: 14; abundance: -; CDR3aa: CASGSPGRPETQYF; CDR3nt: TGTGCCAGCGGTTCCCCCGGGAGGCCGGAGACCCAGTACTTC
d_gene: -; j_gene: TRBJ2-2; v_gene: TRBV30; len: 13; abundance: -; CDR3aa: CAWKKGRAGELFF; CDR3nt: TGTGCCTGGAAAAAGGGTAGGGCCGGGGAGCTGTTTTTT
d_gene: TRBD1; j_gene: TRBJ1-1; v_gene: TRBV27; len: 13; abundance: -; CDR3aa: CASSLGTGGEAFF; CDR3nt: TGTGCCAGCAGTTTGGGGACAGGCGGAGAAGCTTTCTTT
d_gene: -; j_gene: TRBJ2-3; v_gene: TRBV2; len: 16; abundance: -; CDR3aa: CASSEAPGDSTATQYF; CDR3nt: TGTGCCAGCAGTGAAGCGCCCGGGGATAGTACGGCTACGCAGTATTTT
d_gene: TRBD1; j_gene: TRBJ1-4; v_gene: TRBV19; len: 16; abundance: -; CDR3aa: CASSYQNRGANEKLFF; CDR3nt: TGTGCCAGTAGTTACCAGAACAGGGGTGCCAATGAAAAACTGTTTTTT
d_gene: -; j_gene: TRBJ2-4; v_gene: TRBV1; len: 18; abundance: -; CDR3aa: CTSSQTSGRAGAKNIQYF; CDR3nt: TGCACCAGCAGCCAAACCAGCGGGAGGGCGGGCGCCAAAAACATTCAGTACTTC
d_gene: TRBD1; j_gene: TRBJ2-7; v_gene: TRBV19; len: 17; abundance: -; CDR3aa: CASSISPFTGATYEQYF; CDR3nt: TGTGCCAGTAGTATAAGCCCCTTCACAGGGGCTACCTACGAGCAGTACTTC
d_gene: TRBD1; j_gene: TRBJ2-5; v_gene: TRBV15; len: 14; abundance: -; CDR3aa: CATSWAGGRETQYF; CDR3nt: TGTGCCACCTCATGGGCAGGGGGTAGAGAGACCCAGTACTTC
d_gene: TRBD2; j_gene: TRBJ2-7; v_gene: TRBV19; len: 12; abundance: -; CDR3aa: CASSSGSYEQYF; CDR3nt: TGTGCCAGCTCTAGCGGGAGTTACGAGCAGTACTTC
d_gene: -; j_gene: TRBJ1-1; v_gene: TRBV27; len: 19; abundance: -; CDR3aa: CASSLRVPRYSGENPEAFF; CDR3nt: TGTGCCAGCAGTTTACGAGTTCCCCGGTATTCAGGGGAGAACCCTGAAGCTTTCTTT
d_gene: TRBD2; j_gene: TRBJ2-2; v_gene: TRBV6-5; len: 15; abundance: -; CDR3aa: CASRDSGRDDGELFF; CDR3nt: TGTGCCAGCAGGGATAGCGGGAGGGATGACGGGGAGCTGTTTTTT
d_gene: TRBD1; j_gene: TRBJ2-7; v_gene: TRBV2; len: 15; abundance: -; CDR3aa: CASRDRDRVFGEQYF; CDR3nt: TGTGCCAGCAGGGATAGGGACAGGGTATTTGGCGAGCAGTACTTC
d_gene: -; j_gene: TRBJ2-7; v_gene: TRBV29-1; len: 15; abundance: -; CDR3aa: CSVEAPGARSYEQYF; CDR3nt: TGCAGCGTTGAAGCTCCGGGAGCCAGATCCTACGAGCAGTACTTC
d_gene: -; j_gene: TRBJ1-1; v_gene: TRBV6-5; len: 14; abundance: -; CDR3aa: CASSYSKMNTEAFF; CDR3nt: TGTGCCAGCAGTTACTCGAAAATGAACACTGAAGCTTTCTTT
d_gene: -; j_gene: TRBJ2-7; v_gene: TRBV28; len: 12; abundance: -; CDR3aa: CASRKVWYEQYF; CDR3nt: TGTGCCAGCAGGAAGGTTTGGTACGAGCAGTACTTC
d_gene: TRBD1; j_gene: TRBJ2-5; v_gene: TRBV19; len: 15; abundance: once; CDR3aa: CASSIGQGVGETQYF; CDR3nt: TGTGCCAGTAGTATCGGTCAGGGGGTCGGAGAGACCCAGTACTTC
d_gene: TRBD2; j_gene: TRBJ2-3; v_gene: TRBV6-5; len: 13; abundance: -; CDR3aa: CASMAGGRDTQYF; CDR3nt: TGTGCCAGCATGGCGGGGGGGAGGGATACGCAGTATTTT
d_gene: -; j_gene: TRBJ1-4; v_gene: TRBV15; len: 13; abundance: once; CDR3aa: CATSRGYGEKLFF; CDR3nt: TGTGCCACCAGCAGGGGTTATGGGGAAAAACTGTTTTTT
d_gene: -; j_gene: TRBJ2-3; v_gene: TRBV28; len: 13; abundance: -; CDR3aa: CASTLGPGDTQYF; CDR3nt: TGTGCCAGCACCCTCGGACCCGGAGATACGCAGTATTTT
d_gene: -; j_gene: TRBJ2-1; v_gene: TRBV10-2; len: 14; abundance: -; CDR3aa: CASSEEPDAVEQFF; CDR3nt: TGCGCCAGCAGTGAGGAGCCAGACGCGGTCGAGCAGTTCTTC
d_gene: -; j_gene: TRBJ2-3; v_gene: TRBV12-5; len: 13; abundance: -; CDR3aa: CASYGESTDTQYF; CDR3nt: TGTGCTAGTTACGGGGAAAGCACAGATACGCAGTATTTT
d_gene: TRBD1; j_gene: TRBJ1-1; v_gene: TRBV19; len: 15; abundance: -; CDR3aa: CASSSPRQGLTEAFF; CDR3nt: TGTGCCAGTAGCTCCCCCCGACAGGGTCTCACTGAAGCTTTCTTT
d_gene: TRBD1; j_gene: TRBJ1-1; v_gene: TRBV27; len: 16; abundance: -; CDR3aa: CASIIYIGGKNTEAFF; CDR3nt: TGTGCCAGCATTATCTATATAGGGGGCAAGAACACTGAAGCTTTCTTT
d_gene: -; j_gene: TRBJ1-1; v_gene: TRBV29-1; len: 11; abundance: -; CDR3aa: CSVEGTRVAFF; CDR3nt: TGCAGCGTTGAAGGGACCAGGGTAGCTTTCTTT
d_gene: -; j_gene: TRBJ1-1; v_gene: TRBV5-6; len: 11; abundance: -; CDR3aa: CASSLGIEAFF; CDR3nt: TGTGCCAGCAGCTTGGGCATTGAAGCTTTCTTT
d_gene: TRBD2; j_gene: TRBJ2-1; v_gene: TRBV7-8; len: 16; abundance: once; CDR3aa: CASSYRTSGRMNEQFF; CDR3nt: TGTGCCAGCAGCTACAGAACTAGCGGGAGAATGAATGAGCAGTTCTTC
d_gene: -; j_gene: TRBJ2-1; v_gene: TRBV10-3; len: 14; abundance: -; CDR3aa: CAISDRGAGEEQFF; CDR3nt: TGTGCCATCAGTGACAGGGGAGCCGGTGAGGAGCAGTTCTTC
d_gene: TRBD2; j_gene: TRBJ2-1; v_gene: TRBV6-6; len: 14; abundance: -; CDR3aa: CARLGTSGYNEQFF; CDR3nt: TGTGCCAGGCTCGGGACTAGCGGCTACAATGAGCAGTTCTTC
d_gene: -; j_gene: TRBJ2-7; v_gene: TRBV12-2; len: 16; abundance: -; CDR3aa: CASPISALAGTYEQYF; CDR3nt: TGTGCAAGTCCGATATCCGCACTAGCGGGGACCTACGAGCAGTACTTC
d_gene: -; j_gene: TRBJ2-3; v_gene: TRBV6-1; len: 12; abundance: -; CDR3aa: CASSDRADTQYF; CDR3nt: TGTGCCAGCAGTGATAGGGCTGATACGCAGTATTTT
d_gene: TRBD1; j_gene: TRBJ2-7; v_gene: TRBV6-1; len: 13; abundance: -; CDR3aa: CASSDPGGYEQYF; CDR3nt: TGTGCCAGCAGTGACCCAGGGGGCTACGAGCAGTACTTC
d_gene: -; j_gene: TRBJ2-1; v_gene: TRBV25-1; len: 13; abundance: -; CDR3aa: CASSRSSYNEQFF; CDR3nt: TGTGCCAGCAGTCGAAGCTCCTACAATGAGCAGTTCTTC
d_gene: -; j_gene: TRBJ1-2; v_gene: TRBV19; len: 13; abundance: -; CDR3aa: CATYLGRDYGYTF; CDR3nt: TGTGCCACCTACCTGGGGCGTGACTATGGCTACACCTTC
d_gene: -; j_gene: TRBJ1-2; v_gene: TRBV7-2; len: 13; abundance: few; CDR3aa: CASSSESLYGYTF; CDR3nt: TGTGCCAGCAGCTCCGAGTCCCTCTATGGCTACACCTTC
d_gene: -; j_gene: TRBJ2-5; v_gene: TRBV7-9; len: 18; abundance: -; CDR3aa: CASSSRVPGPGSQETQYF; CDR3nt: TGTGCCAGCAGCTCCCGCGTCCCGGGACCGGGATCCCAAGAGACCCAGTACTTC
d_gene: TRBD2; j_gene: TRBJ2-1; v_gene: TRBV14; len: 16; abundance: -; CDR3aa: CASSLGSGGLYNEQFF; CDR3nt: TGTGCCAGCAGCCTGGGCTCGGGAGGCCTCTACAATGAGCAGTTCTTC
d_gene: TRBD2; j_gene: TRBJ2-1; v_gene: TRBV28; len: 15; abundance: -; CDR3aa: CASTGGLADYNEQFF; CDR3nt: TGTGCCAGCACCGGGGGACTAGCGGACTACAATGAGCAGTTCTTC
d_gene: TRBD2; j_gene: TRBJ2-7; v_gene: TRBV19; len: 16; abundance: once; CDR3aa: CASSRHSPGTNYEQYF; CDR3nt: TGTGCCAGTAGTCGTCACAGTCCCGGGACTAACTACGAGCAGTACTTC
d_gene: -; j_gene: TRBJ2-7; v_gene: TRBV5-6; len: 14; abundance: -; CDR3aa: CASSLDAWTYEQYF; CDR3nt: TGTGCCAGCAGCTTGGATGCCTGGACCTACGAGCAGTACTTC
d_gene: TRBD2; j_gene: TRBJ2-7; v_gene: TRBV19; len: 14; abundance: -; CDR3aa: CASSSASGSYEQYF; CDR3nt: TGTGCCAGTAGTTCTGCTAGCGGCTCCTACGAGCAGTACTTC
d_gene: TRBD1; j_gene: TRBJ1-4; v_gene: TRBV28; len: 15; abundance: -; CDR3aa: CASSSLDRVDEKLFF; CDR3nt: TGTGCCAGCAGTTCCTTGGACAGGGTCGATGAAAAACTGTTTTTT
d_gene: -; j_gene: TRBJ2-5; v_gene: TRBV7-9; len: 12; abundance: -; CDR3aa: CASSLEERTQYF; CDR3nt: TGTGCCAGCAGCCTAGAGGAGAGGACCCAGTACTTC
d_gene: -; j_gene: TRBJ1-5; v_gene: TRBV19; len: 14; abundance: -; CDR3aa: CASGTLNSNQPQHF; CDR3nt: TGTGCCAGTGGGACCCTGAATAGCAATCAGCCCCAGCATTTT
d_gene: -; j_gene: TRBJ1-4; v_gene: TRBV28; len: 15; abundance: -; CDR3aa: CASSPDSATNEKLFF; CDR3nt: TGTGCCAGCAGCCCAGACAGCGCAACTAATGAAAAACTGTTTTTT
d_gene: TRBD2; j_gene: TRBJ2-7; v_gene: TRBV7-9; len: 14; abundance: -; CDR3aa: CASSRGTMLYEQYF; CDR3nt: TGTGCCAGCAGCCGCGGGACTATGCTCTACGAGCAGTACTTC
d_gene: -; j_gene: TRBJ1-1; v_gene: TRBV7-2; len: 17; abundance: -; CDR3aa: CASSSQGVGGMNTEAFF; CDR3nt: TGTGCCAGCAGCTCTCAGGGCGTGGGGGGAATGAACACTGAAGCTTTCTTT
d_gene: TRBD2; j_gene: TRBJ2-3; v_gene: TRBV7-2; len: 15; abundance: -; CDR3aa: CASSLEAAGYDTQYF; CDR3nt: TGTGCCAGCAGCTTAGAGGCAGCGGGATACGATACGCAGTATTTT